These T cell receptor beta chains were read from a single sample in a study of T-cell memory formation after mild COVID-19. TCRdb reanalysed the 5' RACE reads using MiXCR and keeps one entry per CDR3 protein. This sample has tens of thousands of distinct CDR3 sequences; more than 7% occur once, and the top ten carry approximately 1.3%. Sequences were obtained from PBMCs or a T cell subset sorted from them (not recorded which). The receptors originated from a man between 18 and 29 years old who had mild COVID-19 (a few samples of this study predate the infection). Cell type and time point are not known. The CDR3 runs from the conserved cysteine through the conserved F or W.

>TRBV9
CASSVVDRGRETQYF
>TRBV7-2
CASSWSGTGSYEQYF
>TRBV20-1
CSAPVGRRGNYGYTF
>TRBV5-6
CASSRWDPGADTQYF
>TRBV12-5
CASGLSLSSYSNQPQHF
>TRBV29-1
CSVSKRSSYNEQFF
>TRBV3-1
CASSQRSEGQPQHF
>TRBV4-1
CASSQVTRGREGGTQYF
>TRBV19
CASSLYLRSHNLQGNGGKQFF
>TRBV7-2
CASSLTGDRGEAFF
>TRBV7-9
CASSRQTENTEAFF
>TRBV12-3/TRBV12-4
CASSYRVLGNTEAFF
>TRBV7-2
CASSQAVRWDIQYF
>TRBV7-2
CASSQDKGPYGYTF
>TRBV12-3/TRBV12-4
CASRLAGQDTQYF
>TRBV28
CASNGNDGGDVETQYF
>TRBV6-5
CASSGLRYEQYF
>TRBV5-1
CASSLSPGFTEAFF
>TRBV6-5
CASSSTGGNQPQHF
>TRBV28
CASSLDGGANEQFF
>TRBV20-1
CSARRGLAHNEQFF
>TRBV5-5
CASSLSPLSRTSYNEQFF
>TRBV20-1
CSAREGTAEAFF
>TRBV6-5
CASSYFGGNTQYF
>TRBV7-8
CASSLDPGAETQYF
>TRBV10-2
CASSLRGEDTQYF
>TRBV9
CASSPTPARGTGELFF
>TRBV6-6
CASSTGTGEGYGYTF
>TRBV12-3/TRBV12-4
CATQAGNSNQPQHF
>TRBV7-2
CASSFDRAGYGYTF
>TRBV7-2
CASSFQGGYPETQYF
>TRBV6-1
CASSPGGAISYNEQFF
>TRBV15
CATRKGGSSETQYF
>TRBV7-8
CASSADGGAFF
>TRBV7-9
CASSLRGFVPDTQYF
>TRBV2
CASSAGLEGTDTQYF
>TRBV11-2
CASSLAGVETQYF
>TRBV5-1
CASTPAGGSSYNEQFF
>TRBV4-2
CASSQDLSLGDRVNEQFF
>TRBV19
CASSPDPILSQHF
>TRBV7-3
CASSSHQGVELFF
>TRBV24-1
CATSGIFQETQYF
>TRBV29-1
CSLLQGALNSPLHF
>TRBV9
CASSLDSPTDTQYF
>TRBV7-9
CASSTTQGDVGEQFF
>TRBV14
CASSQDWARDLNEQFF
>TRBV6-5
CASRAWGDTNTEAFF
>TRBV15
CATSRARVEGTQYF
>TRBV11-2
CASSFFATDTQYF
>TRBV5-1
CASSYSVLSYEQYF
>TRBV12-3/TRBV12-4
CASSPRRGGFSNQPQHF
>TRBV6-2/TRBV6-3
CASSYSNWGTEAFF
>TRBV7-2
CASSQWTGELFF
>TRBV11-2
CASTISTAYEQYF
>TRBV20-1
CSARASGNEKLFF
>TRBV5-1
CASSLNGATDTQYF
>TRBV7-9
CASSPRTGGRNEQFF